This T cell receptor beta chain was captured in a study of cytomegalovirus exposure and HLA in healthy donors. Study-level information: Inside one of the first data releases sat about 85 million unique TCRs taken from HLA-typed donors. Study outcomes and limitations: The study reported that TCR beta sequences accurately predicted HLA-A and HLA-B alleles in most subjects.

Of note for this clone: Its antigen is as yet unknown.

60 Vbeta and 13 Jbeta primers were used in PCR. TCRdb's copy holds only in-frame clones and misses some; the assay was immunoSEQ multiplex PCR. This repertoire includes about 92,000 clones. The ends lost 4 bases at V and 8 bases at J; junction bases unmatched: 11. CDR1 and CDR2 (germline): SGHNT, YENEEA. The CDR3 loop spans 16 amino acids. The chain employs TRBV11-3 and TRBJ2-1, with 10 bases that match TRBD2. Material: PBMCs. This receptor was taken from a man between 50 and 59 years old in good health and CMV-seropositive. The chain's CDR3 is CASSSLSGRTSDEQFF. In nucleotides, the CDR3 is TGTGCCAGCAGCTCCCTTAGCGGGAGGACCAGCGATGAGCAGTTCTTC.